The present entry profiles one TCR beta chain with its context. What it binds is unknown. The data belong to a study of monozygotic twins with inflammatory bowel disease. Each UMI, carrying a 6-nucleotide sample barcode, came from template switching. From the 5' RACE reads, TCRdb lists one entry per CDR3 protein and no DNA. The data show around 99,000 distinct CDR3 sequences, and the top ten clones hold under 15%. Whole-study findings and limits: For IBD patients, clonotypes shared with others were fewer than for healthy twins, especially with disease activity. Evidence failed to back one strong IBD-linked signal or clonotype.

The length of the CDR3 is 17 residues. Looked up from germline, CDR1 is SEHNR and CDR2 is FQNEAQ (reference sequence). This sequence joins TRBV7-9 and TRBJ2-6; TCRdb names TRBD1, which stays unverified in the absence of DNA. The sequence was collected from a human donor with ulcerative colitis or Crohn's disease, or a healthy co-twin of an affected twin (not recorded which). The specimen sequenced was blood. This CDR3 reads CASSLGDRGEGANVLTF.